This T cell receptor beta chain was retrieved from a study of cytotoxic CD8 clonotypes in ibrutinib-treated CLL. Sequenced by immunoSEQ multiplex PCR; TCRdb stores in-frame clones only, minus some. The sample contains 130,000 or so clones, approximately 81% of which appear only once. This clone was seen a handful of times. Antigen specificity is unknown. V lost 0 bases and J lost 1; bases outside the gene matches: 3. CDR3 length: 16 amino acids. CDR1 is LGHNA, CDR2 YNFKEQ, per germline. Study outcomes and limitations: While tracking circulating CD8+ T-cell counts, baseline clonality exceeded that of age-matched healthy donors.

This chain links TRBV4-2 with TRBJ2-1; TRBD2 matches 7 bases. The sequencing here drew on PBMCs, taken after 12 months of ibrutinib treatment. This TCR derives from a human donor with chronic lymphocytic leukemia. The CDR3 protein is CASSQDGGESYNEQFF. The CDR3 DNA is TGTGCCAGCAGCCAAGATGGGGGGGAATCCTACAATGAGCAGTTCTTC.